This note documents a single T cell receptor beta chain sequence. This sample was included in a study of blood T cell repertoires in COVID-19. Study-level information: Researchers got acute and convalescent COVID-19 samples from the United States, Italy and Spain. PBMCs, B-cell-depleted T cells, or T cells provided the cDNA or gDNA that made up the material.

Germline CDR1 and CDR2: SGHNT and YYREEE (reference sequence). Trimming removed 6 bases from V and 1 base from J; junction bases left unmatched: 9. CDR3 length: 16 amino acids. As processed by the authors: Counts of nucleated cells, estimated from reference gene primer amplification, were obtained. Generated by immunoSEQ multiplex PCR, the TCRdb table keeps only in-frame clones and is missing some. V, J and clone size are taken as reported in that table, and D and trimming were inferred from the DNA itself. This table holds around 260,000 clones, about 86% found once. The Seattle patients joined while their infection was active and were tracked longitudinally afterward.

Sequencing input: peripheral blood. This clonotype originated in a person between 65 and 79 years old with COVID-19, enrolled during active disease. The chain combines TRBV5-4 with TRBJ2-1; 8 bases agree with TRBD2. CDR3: CASTRGAGGSYNEQFF. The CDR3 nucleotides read TGTGCCAGCACCCGGGGGGCGGGGGGTTCCTACAATGAGCAGTTCTTC.